These 2 T cell receptor beta chains share one sample of origin, sequenced in a study of Ad26.COV2.S vaccination and SARS-CoV-2 variants. Stated treatment: some 20 received Ad26.COV2.S at low or high dose, single or two shots; roughly five received placebo; per-sample allocation not given. Specimens were obtained on day 63 following the first vaccine or placebo injection. The data were produced by immunoSEQ multiplex PCR, yet TCRdb's version contains in-frame clones alone and is incomplete. The sample has just over 350,000 clones, approximately 85% seen once. The sample consisted of peripheral blood, taken in a trial of Ad26.COV2.S vaccine versus placebo. The receptors originated from a person between 18 and 65 years old who received the Ad26.COV2.S COVID-19 vaccine or a placebo.

V usage is TRBV19 and J usage is TRBJ1-1; the match to TRBD1 covers 7 bases. J lost 3 bases, V lost 0 bases, and 4 bases had no gene match. CDR3 length equals 15 residues. In germline, CDR1 is LNHDA, CDR2 SQIVND (reference sequence). In DNA, the CDR3 is TGTGCCAGTAGTATAGAGAACAGGGGACACACTGAAGCTTTCTTT. Its protein product is CASSIENRGHTEAFF.

This clone is a singleton in its sample. The rearrangement uses TRBV7-2 and TRBJ1-2, with a possible D match to TRBD1 (5 bases). CDR3 length: 14 residues. Germline V gene data show CDR1 as SGHTA and CDR2 as FQGNSA. Trimming stripped 4 bases from V and 5 bases from J, with 14 bases between. For the CDR3, the DNA is TGTGCCAGCAGCTCGTTACGGGGGATGTATGGCTACACCTTC. Translating it yields CASSSLRGMYGYTF.